This TCR beta chain was identified during a study of technical replicates of blood from several donors. The CDR3 spans 15 residues. CDR1 and CDR2 from the germline V gene are SNHLY and FYNNEI. V was clipped by 7 bases and J by 6 bases, with 20 bases between them. The protocol was immunoSEQ multiplex PCR, while the TCRdb copy is restricted to in-frame clones and leaves out a portion. The sample lists around 92,000 clones, about 96% seen once, with more than 0.2% in the top ten. This chain connects TRBV2 to TRBJ2-3, with a possible D match to TRBD2 (7 bases). The clonotype comes from a human donor in good health. Sequencing was performed on T cells isolated from PBMCs. CDR3 nucleotide sequence: TGTGCCAGCAAAATACGTTCCGGGGGGCGGGATACGCAGTATTTT. Protein: CASKIRSGGRDTQYF.